This TCR beta chain was identified in a study of blood T cell repertoires in COVID-19. Study context: Donors in the United States, Italy and Spain gave samples during acute or convalescent COVID-19. The analysed material was cDNA or gDNA that came from T cells, B-cell-depleted T cells, or PBMCs.

Methods used by the authors: For nucleated cells, counts were estimated from reference gene primer amplification. The method was immunoSEQ multiplex PCR; TCRdb's version includes in-frame clones alone and lacks a portion of them. The D gene and trimming were derived from the DNA, and the V and J assignments and clone size from that table. The sample contains just over 95,000 clones, 90% of which appear only once. This CDR3 spans 14 amino acids. Germline CDR1 is MGHDK and CDR2 is SYGVNS. With 4 bases removed from V and 5 bases from J, the gap between germline ends came to 14 bases. This TCR derives from a man aged 45-65 years with acute or convalescent COVID-19. This chain connects TRBV25-1 to TRBJ1-1; weak D call: TRBD1 (6 bases). The sample consisted of peripheral blood. The DNA for the CDR3 is TGTGCCAGCAGTGTGGGGGCAGGAGCGACTGAAGCTTTCTTT. It is translated as CASSVGAGATEAFF.